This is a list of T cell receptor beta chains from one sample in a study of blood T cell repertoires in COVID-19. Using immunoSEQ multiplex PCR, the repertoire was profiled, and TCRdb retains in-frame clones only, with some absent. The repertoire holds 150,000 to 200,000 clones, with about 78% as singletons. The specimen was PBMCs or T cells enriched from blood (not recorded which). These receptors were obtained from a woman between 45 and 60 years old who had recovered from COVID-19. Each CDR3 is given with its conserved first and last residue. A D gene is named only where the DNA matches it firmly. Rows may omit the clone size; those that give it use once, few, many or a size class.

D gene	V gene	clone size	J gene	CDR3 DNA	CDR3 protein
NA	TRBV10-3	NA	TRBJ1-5	TGTGCCATCAGTGAGTCGCAGGGTCTGGGCAATCAGCCCCAGCATTTT	CAISESQGLGNQPQHF
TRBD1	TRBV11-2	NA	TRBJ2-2	TGTGCCAGCAGCCTGACAGGGAGCCTTTACACCGGGGAGCTGTTTTTT	CASSLTGSLYTGELFF
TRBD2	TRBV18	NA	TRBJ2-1	TGTGCCAGCTCACGAACCGGGACTAGCGGGGAGTACAATGAGCAGTTCTTC	CASSRTGTSGEYNEQFF
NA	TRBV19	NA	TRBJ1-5	TGTGCCAGTAGTAGGAGGACGGATCAGCCCCAGCATTTT	CASSRRTDQPQHF
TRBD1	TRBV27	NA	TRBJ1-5	TGTGCCAGCAGTCCTAGAGGGACAGGGGAAGCCTACAGCAATCAGCCCCAGCATTTT	CASSPRGTGEAYSNQPQHF
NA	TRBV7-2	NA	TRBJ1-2	TGTGCCAGCAGCCCAAATAAACAGGGTTATGGCTACACCTTC	CASSPNKQGYGYTF
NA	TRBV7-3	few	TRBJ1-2	TGTGCCAGCAGCCGCGGGCCAAACTATGGCTACACCTTC	CASSRGPNYGYTF
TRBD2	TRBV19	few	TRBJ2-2	TGTGCCAGTATCCCCGGACTAGCGGGAGGCCCGAACACCGGGGAGCTGTTTTTT	CASIPGLAGGPNTGELFF
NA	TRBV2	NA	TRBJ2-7	TGTGCCAGCAGACAGGGCCTAATCTACGAGCAGTACTTC	CASRQGLIYEQYF
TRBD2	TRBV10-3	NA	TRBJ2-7	TGTGCCATCAGTGAGTCCACCGGGAGGGGGCGGGGACTAGCGGGAGAAACCCTGGTCGAGCAGTACTTC	CAISESTGRGRGLAGETLVEQYF
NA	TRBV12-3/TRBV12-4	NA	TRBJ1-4	TGTGCCAGCAGTTCCCAGACCCGGCGGGCACTGTTTTTT	CASSSQTRRALFF
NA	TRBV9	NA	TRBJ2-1	TGTGCCAGCAGCGTAGCACTGTTAGATGAGCAGTTCTTC	CASSVALLDEQFF
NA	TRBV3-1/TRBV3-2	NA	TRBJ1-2	TGTGCCAGCAACCGAAATTTCGGGGGCGGGGGTGGTGGCTACACCTTC	CASNRNFGGGGGGYTF
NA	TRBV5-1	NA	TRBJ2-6	TGCGCCAGCAGCTTGTCGGGGGCCAACGTCCTGACTTTC	CASSLSGANVLTF
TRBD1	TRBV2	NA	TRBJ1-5	TGTGCCAGCAGTGGAACAGGGGGCTACGGCAATCAGCCCCAGCATTTT	CASSGTGGYGNQPQHF
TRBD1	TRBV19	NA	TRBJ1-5	TGTGCCAGTATCGACAGGGCTGGCAATCAGCCCCAGCATTTT	CASIDRAGNQPQHF
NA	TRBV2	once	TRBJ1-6	TGTGCCAGCAGAGCGGACCAGGCTAATTCACCCCTCCACTTT	CASRADQANSPLHF
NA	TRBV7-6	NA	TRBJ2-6	TGTGCCAGCAGCCTAACAGGCGCTTCTGGGGCCAACGTCCTGACTTTC	CASSLTGASGANVLTF
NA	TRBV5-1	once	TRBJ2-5	TGCGCCAGCAGCTTGGCCTTGGGCTATTGGTACCAAGAGACCCAGTACTTC	CASSLALGYWYQETQYF
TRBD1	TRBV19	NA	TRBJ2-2	TGTGCCAGTAGTATGACAGGGTCTGGCGGGGAGCTGTTTTTT	CASSMTGSGGELFF
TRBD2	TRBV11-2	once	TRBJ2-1	TGTGCCAGCAGCTTAGAGTCCCGGACTAGCGGGAGGCGGGGTGAGCAGTTCTTC	CASSLESRTSGRRGEQFF
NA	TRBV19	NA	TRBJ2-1	TGTGCCAGTAGTCCTGGACAGACATACAATGAGCAGTTCTTC	CASSPGQTYNEQFF
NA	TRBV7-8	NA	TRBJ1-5	TGTGCCAGCAGCCCCCGAGGACAGCCCCAGCATTTT	CASSPRGQPQHF
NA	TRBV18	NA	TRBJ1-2	TGTGCCAGCTTTTCGGCAGGGTATGGCTACACCTTC	CASFSAGYGYTF
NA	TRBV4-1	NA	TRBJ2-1	TGCGCCAGCAGCCCAGGGCCTAATGGAAATGAGCAGTTCTTC	CASSPGPNGNEQFF
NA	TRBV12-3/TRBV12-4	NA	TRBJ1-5	TGTGCCAGCAGTTTCAGCGACGTTGAGCCCCAGCATTTT	CASSFSDVEPQHF
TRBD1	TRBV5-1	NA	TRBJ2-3	TGCGCCAGCAGCTCACAGGGGGCTAGCACAGATACGCAGTATTTT	CASSSQGASTDTQYF
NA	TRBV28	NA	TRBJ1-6	TGTGCCAGCTCCCTGGGGGGGTTTAATTCACCCCTCCACTTT	CASSLGGFNSPLHF
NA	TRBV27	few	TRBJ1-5	TGTGCCAGCAGTGTCGCAGGGAATCAGCCCCAGCATTTT	CASSVAGNQPQHF
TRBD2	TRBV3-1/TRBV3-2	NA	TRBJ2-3	TGTGCCAGCAGCCGTCGAGGTCTAGCGGGAGGGGCAGATACGCAGTATTTT	CASSRRGLAGGADTQYF
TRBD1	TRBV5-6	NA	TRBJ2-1	TGTGCCAGCGGTAGGACAGGGGGGAGGCAATATGAGCAGTTCTTC	CASGRTGGRQYEQFF
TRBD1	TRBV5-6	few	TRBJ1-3	TGTGCCAGCAGCGCTACAGGGGAAAATGGAAACACCATATATTTT	CASSATGENGNTIYF
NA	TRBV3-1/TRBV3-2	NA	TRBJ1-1	TGTGCCAGCAGCCAAGTAGAACAGAAGAAGGAAGCTTTCTTT	CASSQVEQKKEAFF
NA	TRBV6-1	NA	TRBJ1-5	TGTGCCAGCAGTGAGAGGGAGCCAGGAGACTATAGCAATCAGCCCCAGCATTTT	CASSEREPGDYSNQPQHF
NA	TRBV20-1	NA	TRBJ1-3	TGCAGTGCTAGTGAACTCTCGGGAGGAAACACCATATATTTT	CSASELSGGNTIYF
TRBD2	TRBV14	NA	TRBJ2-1	TGTGCCAGCAGCCCACTAGGGACTAGCGGGAGTAATGAGCAGTTCTTC	CASSPLGTSGSNEQFF
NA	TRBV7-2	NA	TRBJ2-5	TGTGCCAGCAGCTCGCACCCCACGGGGGAGACCCAGTACTTC	CASSSHPTGETQYF
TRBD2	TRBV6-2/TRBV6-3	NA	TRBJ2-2	TGTGCCAGCAGTTACTCGCCTAGCGGGAATTTCTACGCCAGGGAGCTGTTTTTT	CASSYSPSGNFYARELFF
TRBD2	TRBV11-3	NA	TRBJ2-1	TGTGCCAGCAGCTTAGGGGGACTAGCGGGGATCCAGTTCTTC	CASSLGGLAGIQFF
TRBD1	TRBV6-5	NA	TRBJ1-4	TGTGCCAGCAGTAAGACAGGGAGCTTTGAAAAACTGTTTTTT	CASSKTGSFEKLFF